One and the same sample provided the 21 T cell receptor beta chains below, sequenced in a study of response to subunit inactivated influenza vaccine. Using its own MiXCR run on the RT-PCR reads, TCRdb lists one record per CDR3 protein. The data contain 300,000 to 350,000 distinct CDR3 sequences, about 20% of them singletons. Specimen: PBMCs from blood, collected less than 22 months after vaccination. The receptors shown here come from a man between 50 and 70 years old who received an inactivated influenza vaccine.

The chain carries TRBV15 and TRBJ2-4, with 10 bases identical to TRBD2. Germline CDR1 LNHNV, CDR2 YYDKDF (reference sequence). The CDR3 has 17 residues. The V gene end was trimmed by 3 bases and the J gene end by 9 bases; junction bases not matched to a gene: 14. The CDR3 DNA is TGTGCCACCAGCAGGTACACAGCGGGAGGGCCTGTCCCCATTCAGTACTTC. This sequence encodes CATSRYTAGGPVPIQYF.

V gene TRBV6-1 combines with J gene TRBJ2-5; 11 nucleotides line up with TRBD2. CDR3 length: 14 residues. In germline, CDR1 is MNHNS, CDR2 SASEGT. After removal of 6 bases from V and 6 bases from J, the junction contained 6 bases not matched to a gene. The CDR3 region has the DNA TGTGCCAGCAGCCCTAGCGGGGGGCCCAAGACCCAGTACTTC. Amino acid sequence: CASSPSGGPKTQYF.

This CDR3 is CASSLPGLNGYTF. As DNA, the CDR3 is TGTGCCAGCAGCTTACCGGGGTTGAATGGCTACACCTTC. This sequence joins TRBV7-9 and TRBJ1-2; no clear D gene. Germline V CDR1 and CDR2: SEHNR, FQNEAQ (reference sequence). V was clipped by 2 bases and J by 6 bases, with 10 bases between them. The CDR3 has 13 residues.

The genes are TRBV5-6 and TRBJ1-4; 8 bases match TRBD1. J gave up 7 bases and V 4 bases, and 6 bases lay outside the gene matches. CDR1 SGHDT and CDR2 YYEEEE come from the germline V gene. The CDR3 runs to 14 residues. In nucleotides, the CDR3 is TGTGCCAGCAGCGCGGACAGGGAAGGTGAAAAACTGTTTTTT. It yields the protein CASSADREGEKLFF.

This clonotype was counted at least ten times. The chain is built from TRBV27 and TRBJ1-1; 8 bases fit TRBD1. The CDR3 spans 16 residues. Germline CDR1 reads MNHEY; CDR2 reads SMNVEV (reference sequence). Trimming took 5 bases from V and 4 from J; bases not matched to a gene: 12. CDR3 bases: TGTGCCAGCAGTACCAAGGACAGGGCGGGGGCCACTGAAGCTTTCTTT. Protein sequence: CASSTKDRAGATEAFF.

This clonotype was observed a handful of times. The V call is TRBV7-2, the J call TRBJ2-1, with 9 nucleotides matching TRBD1. Germline trimming cut 8 bases from V and 13 bases from J; bases unmatched to any gene: 9. Germline V CDR1 and CDR2: SGHTA, FQGNSA. CDR3 length: 12 amino acids. As DNA, the CDR3 is TGTGCCAGCTCCCCGGACAGGGGTCGACAGTTCTTC. Translated, it gives CASSPDRGRQFF.

The chain is built from TRBV10-1 and TRBJ2-7, with 7 bases fitting TRBD1. This CDR3 comprises 14 residues. V lost 3 bases and J lost 6; bases outside the gene matches: 8. The germline CDR1 and CDR2 sequences are WNHNN and SYGVQD (reference sequence). CDR3 region: CASSDDRANGEQYF. The DNA for the CDR3 is TGCGCCAGCAGTGACGACAGGGCGAATGGCGAGCAGTACTTC.

This clonotype was picked up a small number of times. This chain links TRBV29-1 with TRBJ1-2; D is possibly TRBD1 (5 bases). CDR1 and CDR2 (germline): SQVTM, ANQGSEA. V was cut by 4 bases and J by 5 bases, with 11 bases left in between. The CDR3 has 12 residues. The CDR3 reads CSVGRREYGYTF. The CDR3 DNA follows: TGCAGCGTTGGACGCAGGGAGTATGGCTACACCTTC.

The chain recombines TRBV6-2 or TRBV6-3 with TRBJ1-5; D is ambiguous. The CDR3 contains 14 residues. The V gene's germline CDR1 is MNHEY and CDR2 SVGEGT. V lost 7 bases and J lost 2, with 12 bases in between. CDR3 sequence: CASMVGWGNQPQHF. Written as DNA, the CDR3 is TGTGCCAGCATGGTGGGTTGGGGCAATCAGCCCCAGCATTTT.

The chain joins TRBV12-3 or TRBV12-4 to TRBJ1-3; D uncertain. With 5 bases removed from V and 0 bases from J, the gap between germline ends came to 5 bases. The CDR3 spans 13 residues. CDR3 sequence: CASSTYSGNTIYF. CDR3 in DNA: TGTGCCAGCAGTACATACTCTGGAAACACCATATATTTT.

This clonotype was seen many times. This chain uses TRBV6-2 or TRBV6-3 with TRBJ1-1; the D is unclear. V lost 6 bases and J 6 bases, leaving 17 bases between the germline ends. There are 14 residues in the CDR3. CDR1 and CDR2 (germline): MNHEY, SVGEGT. Here the CDR3 DNA reads TGTGCCAGCAGCGACCTTTTCTCGAAGGCTGAAGCTTTCTTT. This translates into CASSDLFSKAEAFF.

There are a few counts of this clonotype. V gene TRBV21-1 combines with J gene TRBJ2-5. TRBV21-1 is a recognized pseudogene. This CDR3 contains 12 residues. CDR3 sequence reads: CASSGERETQYF. For the CDR3, the DNA is TGTGCCAGCAGCGGCGAACGAGAGACCCAGTACTTC.

This clonotype was counted only a few times. This chain joins TRBV5-1 and TRBJ2-1; 10 nucleotides agree with TRBD1. Trimming cost V 4 bases and J 7 bases; bases outside gene matches: 8. The CDR3 is made up of 15 amino acids. The germline gives CDR1 SGHRS, CDR2 YFSETQ. The CDR3 protein is CASSRRQGASNEQFF. The CDR3 DNA sequence: TGCGCCAGCAGCCGGAGACAGGGGGCGTCAAATGAGCAGTTCTTC.

The rearrangement joins TRBV20-1 to TRBJ1-5; no reliable D call. Deletions cut 1 base from V and 0 bases from J, with 10 bases between. The CDR3 extends over 15 amino acids. Germline V gene sequence: CDR1 DFQATT, CDR2 SNEGSKA (reference sequence). The CDR3 DNA sequence: TGCAGTGCTAGAGGACGGCTAAATAGCAATCAGCCCCAGCATTTT. This encodes CSARGRLNSNQPQHF.

In its sample, this clonotype was seen a few times. The chain joins TRBV7-8 to TRBJ1-2; no definite D call. There are 13 residues in the CDR3. Trimming cost V 3 bases and J 1 base, with 6 bases left between them. Germline V gene lookup returns CDR1 SGHVS and CDR2 FQNEAQ. The CDR3 is CASSFTVNYGYTF. In DNA, the CDR3 is TGTGCCAGCAGCTTTACAGTTAACTATGGCTACACCTTC.

The chain recombines TRBV7-4 with TRBJ2-5, with TRBD2 identical over 12 bases. V was pared by 7 bases and J by 2 bases, with 8 bases of the junction left unmatched. From germline, CDR1 is SGHVT and CDR2 SQSDAQ. The CDR3 loop spans 16 amino acids. The CDR3 DNA follows: TGTGCCAGCATATTACGACTAGCGGGAGAACAAGAGACCCAGTACTTC. Translation gives CASILRLAGEQETQYF.

A note on this clonotype: This could be a read error, since a much larger clone is one nucleotide away. The rearrangement joins TRBV28 to TRBJ1-6; D call uncertain. CDR1 is MDHEN and CDR2 is SYDVKM in the germline V gene. V was clipped by 8 bases and J by 9 bases, with 17 bases between them. There are 14 residues in the CDR3. This CDR3 is CASGPTTKVSPLHF. For the CDR3, the DNA is TGTGCCAGCGGGCCAACAACAAAGGTTTCACCCCTCCACTTT. Looking up the rest from reference TRBV28 and TRBJ1-6 gives the full variable domain: DVKVTQSSRYLVKRTGEKVFLECVQDMDHENMFWYRQDPGLGLRLIYFSYDVKMKEKGDIPEGYSVSREKKERFSLILESASTNQTSMYLCASGPTTKVSPLHFGNGTRLTVT.

The V and J genes are TRBV4-2 and TRBJ1-5; 9 bases match TRBD1. The CDR3 runs to 16 residues. Germline V gene sequence: CDR1 LGHNA, CDR2 YNFKEQ. The V segment lost 3 bases and the J segment 9 bases; nucleotides outside the gene matches: 12. CDR3 amino acids: CASSHQGQGGGWPQHF. As DNA, the CDR3 is TGTGCCAGCAGCCATCAGGGACAGGGTGGAGGTTGGCCCCAGCATTTT.

The chain links TRBV7-2 to TRBJ1-1, with D tentatively TRBD1 (5 bases). The CDR3 loop spans 13 amino acids. V was shortened by 4 bases and J by 4 bases, with 10 bases between the two germline ends. Germline-derived CDR1 and CDR2 are SGHTA and FQGNSA. CDR3 in DNA: TGTGCCAGCAGCTACGGAGGGACCACTGAAGCTTTCTTT. Amino acids: CASSYGGTTEAFF.

The chain couples TRBV20-1 to TRBJ2-5; D is uncertain. Germline V gives CDR1 DFQATT, CDR2 SNEGSKA (reference sequence). V lost 7 bases to trimming and J lost 5 bases, with 17 bases between them. CDR3 length: 13 amino acids. CDR3 sequence reads: CSVPTILSETQYF. CDR3 nucleotide sequence: TGCAGTGTCCCGACAATTCTTTCCGAGACCCAGTACTTC.

The table lists this clonotype with many counts. The rearrangement links TRBV12-3 or TRBV12-4 to TRBJ1-5; weak D call: TRBD1 (6 bases). The V end lost 6 bases, the J end lost 6 bases, and 18 bases lay between the germline ends. The CDR3 extends over 15 amino acids. The chain's CDR3 is CASSTTIQGSQPQHF. DNA for the CDR3: TGTGCCAGCAGCACAACCATCCAGGGGAGTCAGCCCCAGCATTTT.